The clone carrying this T cell receptor (beta chain) occurred a few times. No antigen is known for it. With 10 bases clipped from V and 5 bases from J, the junction kept 9 bases outside the gene matches. CDR1 is ENHRY and CDR2 is SYGVKD in the germline V gene. This CDR3 comprises 14 residues. HTBI primers from iRepertoire and Arm-PCR of CDR3 regions yielded the TCR beta libraries. In TCRdb, the multiplex PCR reads were re-called with MiXCR into one record per CDR3 protein. The data show about 360,000 distinct CDR3 sequences, 15% to 20% seen once. Time point noted: newly diagnosed GD, antithyroid drugs for less than 3 months. With RNA extracted from PBMCs as input, the TCR library was made. As collected, the peripheral blood samples measured around 9 milliliters each and went into EDTA tubes. This entry comes from a study of regulatory T cells in long-lasting Graves disease. General study points: Persistent disease samples used TRBV28, TRBJ1-2 and TRBJ2-5 preferentially.

These data were likewise used in another study, on T cells in Graves' hyperthyroidism and ophthalmopathy. That publication notes: Exclusions: uncontrolled infection, other autoimmune disease, pregnancy, lactation. Diagnosis rested on symptoms, serum thyroxine and TRAb, thyroid ultrasound, and orbital computed tomography.

This clonotype originated in a woman in her late teens or twenties with Graves disease. The material sequenced was peripheral blood mononuclear cells (PBMCs), taken at new diagnosis, from a patient treated with antithyroid drugs. The V call is TRBV10-3, the J call TRBJ2-2, with TRBD2 identical over 8 bases. Here the CDR3 DNA reads TGTGCCACGGGAGGGACGGGTGAAACCGGGGAGCTGTTTTTT. As protein: CATGGTGETGELFF.